This T cell receptor (beta chain) comes out of a study of cytomegalovirus exposure and HLA in healthy donors. On the study more broadly: About 80 million unique TCRs from HLA-typed donors made up an early data release. Study-wide results and caveats: By HLA locus, TCR association rates varied in a later analysis, with DRB1 showing the most and HLA-C the fewest. Serostatus for CMV was the only available immune exposure information.

Looked up from germline, CDR1 is SQVTM and CDR2 is ANQGSEA. With V trimmed by 6 bases and J by 6 bases, 5 bases remained unmatched. The CDR3 runs 12 residues. Comment on this clone: The antigen is not known.

PCR primers comprised 60 Vbeta and 13 Jbeta primers. Here immunoSEQ multiplex PCR was the method, and the copy in TCRdb shows in-frame clones only, minus some. This sample has 30,000 to 40,000 clones; about 70% occur once, and the top ten carry 10%. Input material: PBMCs. The receptor comes from a man between 40 and 49 years old in good health and CMV-seropositive. The chain is built from TRBV29-1 and TRBJ2-3; 8 nucleotides agree with TRBD1. CDR3 DNA sequence: TGCAGCGTCGGACAGGGTGCGGATACGCAGTATTTT. Its translation is CSVGQGADTQYF.